This TCR beta chain was recovered during a study of beta chain features in type 1 diabetes. Study-wide results and caveats: Fewer insertions but more deletions were seen at VDJ junctions in type 1 diabetes patients. TCRB CDR3s from Type 1 diabetes patients were moderately but significantly shorter in all four CD4+ subsets.

This CDR3 is built from 13 residues. V was trimmed by 3 bases and J by 0 bases, leaving 5 bases between them. Germline values: CDR1 SGHTA, CDR2 FQGNSA. Sequenced material consisted of expressed TCRB transcripts (all of the isolated RNA was reverse transcribed). Repertoires were generated with immunoSEQ multiplex PCR, while TCRdb's copy carries only in-frame clones and drops some. Of about 370,000 clones in the sample, 8.5% to 10% were seen once. Using CD45RO/CCR7/CD25/CD127/CD95/CD27, CD4+ naive, central memory, regulatory and stem cell-like memory cells were sorted. This clone was seen a handful of times. Its specificity is unknown. This specimen includes other DNA sequences encoding the same CDR3.

The rearrangement uses TRBV7-2 and TRBJ2-5; D not certain. Sequencing was carried out using central memory CD4+ T cells from blood. The clonotype originates from a man between 25 and 39 years old with type 1 diabetes. In DNA, the CDR3 is TGTGCCAGCAGCTTGGGGTACCAAGAGACCCAGTACTTC. Encoded protein: CASSLGYQETQYF.